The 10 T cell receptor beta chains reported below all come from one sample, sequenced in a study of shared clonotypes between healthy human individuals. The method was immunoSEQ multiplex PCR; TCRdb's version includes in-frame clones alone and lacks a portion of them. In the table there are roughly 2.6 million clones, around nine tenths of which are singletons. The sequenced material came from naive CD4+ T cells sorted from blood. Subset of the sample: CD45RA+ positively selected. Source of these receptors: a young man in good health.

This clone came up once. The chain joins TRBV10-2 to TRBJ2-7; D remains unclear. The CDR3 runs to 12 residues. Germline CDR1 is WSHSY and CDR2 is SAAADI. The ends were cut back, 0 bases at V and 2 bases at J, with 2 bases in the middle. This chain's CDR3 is CASSESPYEQYF. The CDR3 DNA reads TGCGCCAGCAGTGAGTCCCCCTACGAGCAGTACTTC.

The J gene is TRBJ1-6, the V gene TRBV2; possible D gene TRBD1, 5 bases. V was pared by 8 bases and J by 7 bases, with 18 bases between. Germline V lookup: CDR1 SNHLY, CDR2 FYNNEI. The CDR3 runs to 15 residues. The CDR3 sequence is CASSKEDSPNSPLHF. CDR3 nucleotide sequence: TGTGCCAGCTCCAAGGAAGACAGTCCGAATTCACCCCTCCACTTT.

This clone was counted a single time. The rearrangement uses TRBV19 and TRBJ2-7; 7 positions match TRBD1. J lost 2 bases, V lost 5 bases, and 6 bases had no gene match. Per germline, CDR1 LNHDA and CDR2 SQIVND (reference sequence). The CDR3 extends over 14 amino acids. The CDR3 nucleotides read TGTGCCAGTAGTCCTCAGACAGGGCCCTACGAGCAGTACTTC. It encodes CASSPQTGPYEQYF. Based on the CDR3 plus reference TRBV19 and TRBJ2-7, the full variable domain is DGGITQSPKYLFRKEGQNVTLSCEQNLNHDAMYWYRQDPGQGLRLIYYSQIVNDFQKGDIAEGYSVSREKKESFPLTVTSAQKNPTAFYLCASSPQTGPYEQYFGPGTRLTVT.

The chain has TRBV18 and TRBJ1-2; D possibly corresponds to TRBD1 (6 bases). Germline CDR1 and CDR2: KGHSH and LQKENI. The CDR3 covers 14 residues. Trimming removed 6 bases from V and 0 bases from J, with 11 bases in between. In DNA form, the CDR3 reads TGTGCCAGCTCCCCAGGGGTTTCTAACTATGGCTACACCTTC. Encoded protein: CASSPGVSNYGYTF.

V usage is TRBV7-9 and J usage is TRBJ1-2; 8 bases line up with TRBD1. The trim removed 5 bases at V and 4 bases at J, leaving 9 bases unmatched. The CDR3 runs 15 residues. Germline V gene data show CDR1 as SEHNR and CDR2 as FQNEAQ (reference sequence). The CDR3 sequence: CASSHRDRMGYGYTF. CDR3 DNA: TGTGCCAGCAGCCACCGGGACAGGATGGGCTATGGCTACACCTTC.

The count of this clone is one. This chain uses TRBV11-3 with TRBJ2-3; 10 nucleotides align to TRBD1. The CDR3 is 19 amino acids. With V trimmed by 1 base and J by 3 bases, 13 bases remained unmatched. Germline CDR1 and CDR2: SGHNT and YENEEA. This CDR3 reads CASSLGAFKGQGSTDTQYF. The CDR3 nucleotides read TGTGCCAGCAGCTTAGGCGCATTTAAGGGACAGGGGTCGACAGATACGCAGTATTTT.

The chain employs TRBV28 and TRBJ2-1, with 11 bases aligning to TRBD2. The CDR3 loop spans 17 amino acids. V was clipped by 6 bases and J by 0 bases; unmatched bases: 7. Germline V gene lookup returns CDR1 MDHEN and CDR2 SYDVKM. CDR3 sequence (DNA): TGTGCCAGCAGGTCGACTAGCGGGATGAGCTCCTACAATGAGCAGTTCTTC. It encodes CASRSTSGMSSYNEQFF.

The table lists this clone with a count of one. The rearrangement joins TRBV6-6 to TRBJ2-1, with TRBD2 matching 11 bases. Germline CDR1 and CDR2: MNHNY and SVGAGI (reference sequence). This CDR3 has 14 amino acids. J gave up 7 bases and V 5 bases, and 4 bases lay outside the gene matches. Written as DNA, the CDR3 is TGTGCCAGCAGTGTAGCGGGAGGGCGGAATGAGCAGTTCTTC. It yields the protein CASSVAGGRNEQFF.

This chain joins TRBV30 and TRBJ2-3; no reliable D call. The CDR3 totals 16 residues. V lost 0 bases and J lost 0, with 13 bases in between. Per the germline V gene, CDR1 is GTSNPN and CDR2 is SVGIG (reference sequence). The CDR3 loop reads CAWSVPLGSSTDTQYF. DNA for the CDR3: TGTGCCTGGAGTGTACCTTTGGGCAGTAGCACAGATACGCAGTATTTT.

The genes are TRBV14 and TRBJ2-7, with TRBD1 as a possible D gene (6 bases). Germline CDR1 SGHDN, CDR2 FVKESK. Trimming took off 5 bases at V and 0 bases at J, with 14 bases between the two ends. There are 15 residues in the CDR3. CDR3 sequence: CASSARDKFSYEQYF. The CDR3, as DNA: TGTGCCAGCAGCGCCCGGGACAAATTCTCCTACGAGCAGTACTTC.